Sequencing of this T cell receptor (beta chain) was carried out in a study of neurological immune-mediated disorders. Each CDR3 protein is one row after TCRdb ran MiXCR on the 5' RACE reads. This table has around 64,000 distinct CDR3 sequences, 9.5% to 15% appearing once. This clonotype was seen repeatedly, ten times or more. The sequenced sample was PBMCs. The source is a woman aged 55-75 years with HTLV-1-associated myelopathy (HAM/TSP).

DNA for the CDR3: TGCGCCAGCAGCTTGGTACTAGCGTCCTACAATGAGCAGTTCTTC. Protein sequence: CASSLVLASYNEQFF. The J gene is TRBJ2-1, the V gene TRBV5-1, with TRBD2 matching 7 bases. V was clipped by 0 bases and J by 1 base; unmatched bases: 1. The germline V gene encodes CDR1 SGHRS and CDR2 YFSETQ. CDR3 length: 15 residues.